This T cell receptor beta chain is from a study of OX40 agonist ivuxolimab in advanced cancers. Study in general: Every 2 weeks, patients received ivuxolimab intravenously, dosed at 0.01 to 10 mg/kg. Patients treated during dose escalation were battling hepatocellular carcinoma, melanoma, renal cell or head and neck cancer. Regarding the study as a whole: CD8+ T cells were the subset that, on average, had more expanded clones than CD4+.

V was pared by 6 bases and J by 6 bases, with 4 bases of the junction left unmatched. The CDR3 contains 13 residues. Germline-derived CDR1 and CDR2 are MNHEY and SVGAGI. A remark on this clone: Its antigen is not identified.

TCRdb keeps only in-frame clones here, not all; method: immunoSEQ multiplex PCR. The sample has about 150,000 clones; approximately 94% are singletons. This receptor was obtained from an adult with an advanced solid tumor such as melanoma, head and neck, liver or kidney cancer. The sequencing here drew on CD4+ or CD8+ T cells sorted from blood, taken in a trial of the OX40 agonist ivuxolimab. This chain joins TRBV6-5 and TRBJ1-2; 10 positions match TRBD1. The CDR3 loop reads CASRRQGADGYTF. The CDR3 region has the DNA TGTGCCAGCAGGCGACAGGGGGCGGATGGCTACACCTTC.